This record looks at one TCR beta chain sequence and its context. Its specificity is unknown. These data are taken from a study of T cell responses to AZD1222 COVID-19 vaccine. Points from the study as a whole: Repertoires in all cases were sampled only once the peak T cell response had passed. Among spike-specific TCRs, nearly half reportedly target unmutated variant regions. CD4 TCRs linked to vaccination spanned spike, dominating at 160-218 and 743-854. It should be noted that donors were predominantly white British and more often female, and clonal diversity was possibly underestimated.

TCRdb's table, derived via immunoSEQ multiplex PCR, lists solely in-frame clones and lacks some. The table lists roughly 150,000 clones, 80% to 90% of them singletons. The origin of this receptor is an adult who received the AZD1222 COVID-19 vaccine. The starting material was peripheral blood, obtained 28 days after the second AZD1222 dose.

The CDR3 nucleotides read TGTGCCAGCAGTGAATTTCGTTTACGGACAGGGGATTTCTACGAGCAGTACTTC. Translated, it gives CASSEFRLRTGDFYEQYF. The chain employs TRBV6-1 and TRBJ2-7; 9 nucleotides agree with TRBD1. The V segment lost 2 bases and the J segment 3 bases; nucleotides outside the gene matches: 14. The CDR3 contains 18 residues. Per germline, CDR1 MNHNS and CDR2 SASEGT.